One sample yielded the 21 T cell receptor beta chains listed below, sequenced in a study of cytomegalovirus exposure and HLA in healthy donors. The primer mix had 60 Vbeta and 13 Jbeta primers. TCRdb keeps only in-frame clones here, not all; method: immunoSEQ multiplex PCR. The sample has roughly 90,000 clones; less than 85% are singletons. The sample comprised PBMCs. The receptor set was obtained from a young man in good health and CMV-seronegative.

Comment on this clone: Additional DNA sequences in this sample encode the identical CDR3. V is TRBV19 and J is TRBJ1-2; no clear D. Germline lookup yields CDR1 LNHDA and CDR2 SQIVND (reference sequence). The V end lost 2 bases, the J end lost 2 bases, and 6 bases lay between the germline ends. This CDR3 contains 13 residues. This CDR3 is CASSISGNYGYTF. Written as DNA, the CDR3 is TGTGCCAGTAGTATATCCGGGAACTATGGCTACACCTTC.

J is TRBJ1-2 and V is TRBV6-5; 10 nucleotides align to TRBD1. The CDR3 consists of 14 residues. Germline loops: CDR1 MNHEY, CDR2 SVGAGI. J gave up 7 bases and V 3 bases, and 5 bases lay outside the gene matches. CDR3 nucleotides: TGTGCCAGCAGTTATCGACAGGGGGCGAGTGGCTACACCTTC. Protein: CASSYRQGASGYTF.

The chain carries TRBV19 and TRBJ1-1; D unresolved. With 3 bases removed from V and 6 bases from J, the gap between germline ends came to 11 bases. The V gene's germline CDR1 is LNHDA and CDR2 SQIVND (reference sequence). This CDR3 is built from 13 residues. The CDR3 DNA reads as TGTGCCAGTAGTATTCACGGGAGCGCTGAAGCTTTCTTT. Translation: CASSIHGSAEAFF.

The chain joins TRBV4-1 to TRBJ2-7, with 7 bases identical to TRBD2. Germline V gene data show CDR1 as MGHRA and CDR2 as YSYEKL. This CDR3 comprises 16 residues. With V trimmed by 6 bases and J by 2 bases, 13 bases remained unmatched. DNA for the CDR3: TGCGCCAGCAGTTCCCCGGCGGGGGACTTGACCTACGAGCAGTACTTC. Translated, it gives CASSSPAGDLTYEQYF.

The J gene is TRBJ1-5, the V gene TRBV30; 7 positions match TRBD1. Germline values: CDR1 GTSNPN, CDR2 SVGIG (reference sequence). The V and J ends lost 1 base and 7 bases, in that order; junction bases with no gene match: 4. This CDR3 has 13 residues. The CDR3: CAWSGQGKQPQHF. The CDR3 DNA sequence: TGTGCCTGGAGTGGACAGGGTAAGCAGCCCCAGCATTTT.

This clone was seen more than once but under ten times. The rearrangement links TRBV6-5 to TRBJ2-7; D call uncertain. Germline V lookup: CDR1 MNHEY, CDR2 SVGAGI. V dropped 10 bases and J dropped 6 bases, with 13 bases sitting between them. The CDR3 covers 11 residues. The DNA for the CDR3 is TGTGCCACCCTAGGCGGTGGCGAGCAGTACTTC. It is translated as CATLGGGEQYF.

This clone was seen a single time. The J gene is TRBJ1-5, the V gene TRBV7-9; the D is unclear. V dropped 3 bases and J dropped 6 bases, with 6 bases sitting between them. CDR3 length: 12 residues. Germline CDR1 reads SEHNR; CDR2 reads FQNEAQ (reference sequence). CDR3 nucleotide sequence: TGTGCCAGCAGCTTGGAGTTTCAGCCCCAGCATTTT. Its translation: CASSLEFQPQHF.

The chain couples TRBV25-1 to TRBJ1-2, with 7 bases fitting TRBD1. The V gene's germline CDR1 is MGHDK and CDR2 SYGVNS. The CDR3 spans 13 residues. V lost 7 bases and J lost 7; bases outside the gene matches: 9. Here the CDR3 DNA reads TGTGCCAGCAAGGAAGACAGGGCAGGTGGCTACACCTTC. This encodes CASKEDRAGGYTF.

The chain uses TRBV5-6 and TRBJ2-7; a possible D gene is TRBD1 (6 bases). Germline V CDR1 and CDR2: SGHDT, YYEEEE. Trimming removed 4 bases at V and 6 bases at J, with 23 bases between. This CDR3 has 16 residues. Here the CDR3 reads CASSRGGASANFEQYF. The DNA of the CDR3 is TGTGCCAGCAGCCGTGGGGGCGCTTCAGCTAATTTCGAGCAGTACTTC.

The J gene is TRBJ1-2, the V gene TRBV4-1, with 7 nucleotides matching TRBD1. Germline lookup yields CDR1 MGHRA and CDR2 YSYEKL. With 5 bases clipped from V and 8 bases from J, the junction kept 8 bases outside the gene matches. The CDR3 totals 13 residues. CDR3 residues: CASSWRQGRGYTF. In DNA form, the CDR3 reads TGCGCCAGCAGCTGGAGACAGGGCCGAGGCTACACCTTC.

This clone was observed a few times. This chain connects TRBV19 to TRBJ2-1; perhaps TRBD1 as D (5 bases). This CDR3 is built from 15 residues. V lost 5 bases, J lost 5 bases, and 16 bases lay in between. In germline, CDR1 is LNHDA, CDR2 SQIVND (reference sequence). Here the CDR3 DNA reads TGTGCCAGTAGTCAGGGTAGGTCCACGGACAATGAGCAGTTCTTC. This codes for CASSQGRSTDNEQFF.

In nucleotides, the CDR3 is TGCAGCGTGGGACTGGACGAGCAGTACTTC. Amino acids: CSVGLDEQYF. The rearrangement links TRBV29-1 to TRBJ2-7; maybe TRBD2 (6 bases). Germline V gene data show CDR1 as SQVTM and CDR2 as ANQGSEA. V was trimmed by 6 bases and J by 5 bases, leaving 8 bases between them. The length of the CDR3 is 10 residues.

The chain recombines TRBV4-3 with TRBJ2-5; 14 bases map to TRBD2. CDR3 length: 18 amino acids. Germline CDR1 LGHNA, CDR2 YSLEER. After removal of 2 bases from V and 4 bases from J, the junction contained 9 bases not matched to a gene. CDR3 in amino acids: CASSQHFGTSGRSETQYF. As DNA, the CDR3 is TGCGCCAGCAGCCAACACTTCGGGACTAGCGGGAGATCAGAGACCCAGTACTTC.

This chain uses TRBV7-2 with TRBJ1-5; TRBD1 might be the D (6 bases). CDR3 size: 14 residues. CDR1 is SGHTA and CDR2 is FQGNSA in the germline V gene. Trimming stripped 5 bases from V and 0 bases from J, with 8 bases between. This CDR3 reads CASSGQLSNQPQHF. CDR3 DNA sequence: TGTGCCAGCAGCGGACAGCTTAGCAATCAGCCCCAGCATTTT.

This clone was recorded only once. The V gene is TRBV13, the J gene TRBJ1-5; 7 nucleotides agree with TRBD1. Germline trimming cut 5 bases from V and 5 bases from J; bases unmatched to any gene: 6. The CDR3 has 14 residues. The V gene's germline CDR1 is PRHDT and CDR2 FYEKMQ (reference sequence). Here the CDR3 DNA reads TGTGCCAGCAGCCACGGGGACAGCTATCAGCCCCAGCATTTT. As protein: CASSHGDSYQPQHF.

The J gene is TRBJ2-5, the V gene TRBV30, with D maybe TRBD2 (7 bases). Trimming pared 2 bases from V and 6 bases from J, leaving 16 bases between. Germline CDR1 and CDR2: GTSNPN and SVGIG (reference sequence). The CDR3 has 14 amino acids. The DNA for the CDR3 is TGTGCCTGGAGTCCGAAGGGAGGGGGAAAGACCCAGTACTTC. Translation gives CAWSPKGGGKTQYF.

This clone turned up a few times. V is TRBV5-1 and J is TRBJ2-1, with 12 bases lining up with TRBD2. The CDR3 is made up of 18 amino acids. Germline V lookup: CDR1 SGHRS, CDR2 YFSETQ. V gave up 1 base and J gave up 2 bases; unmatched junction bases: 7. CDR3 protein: CASSLYGASGRAYNEQFF. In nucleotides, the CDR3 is TGCGCCAGCAGCTTGTATGGGGCTAGCGGGAGGGCCTACAATGAGCAGTTCTTC.

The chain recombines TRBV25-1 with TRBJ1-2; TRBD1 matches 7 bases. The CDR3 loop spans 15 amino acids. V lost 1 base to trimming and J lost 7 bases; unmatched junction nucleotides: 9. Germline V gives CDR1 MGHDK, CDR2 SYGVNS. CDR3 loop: CASSESGRGLSGYTF. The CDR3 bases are TGTGCCAGCAGTGAATCGGGAAGGGGGCTGAGTGGCTACACCTTC.

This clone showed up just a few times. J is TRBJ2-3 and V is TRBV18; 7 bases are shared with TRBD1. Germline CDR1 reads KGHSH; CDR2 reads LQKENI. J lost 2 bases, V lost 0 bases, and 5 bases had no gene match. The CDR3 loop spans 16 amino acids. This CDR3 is CASSPPGTDITDTQYF. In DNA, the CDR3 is TGTGCCAGCTCACCACCGGGGACAGACATCACAGATACGCAGTATTTT. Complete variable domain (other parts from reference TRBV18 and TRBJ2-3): NAGVMQNPRHLVRRRGQEARLRCSPMKGHSHVYWYRQLPEEGLKFMVYLQKENIIDESGMPKERFSAEFPKEGPSILRIQQVVRGDSAAYFCASSPPGTDITDTQYFGPGTRLTVL.

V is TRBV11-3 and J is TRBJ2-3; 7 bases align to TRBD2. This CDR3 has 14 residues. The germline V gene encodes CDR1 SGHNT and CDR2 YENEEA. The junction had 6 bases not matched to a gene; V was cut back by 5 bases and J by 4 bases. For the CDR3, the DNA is TGTGCCAGCAGCGCGGGCGGGAGCGCAGATACGCAGTATTTT. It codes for CASSAGGSADTQYF.

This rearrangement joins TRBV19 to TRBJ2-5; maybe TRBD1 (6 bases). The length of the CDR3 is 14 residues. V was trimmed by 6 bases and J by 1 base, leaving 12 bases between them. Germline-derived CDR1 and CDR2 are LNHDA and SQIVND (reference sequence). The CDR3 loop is CASSRQASQETQYF. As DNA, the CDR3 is TGTGCCAGTAGCCGACAGGCATCCCAAGAGACCCAGTACTTC.